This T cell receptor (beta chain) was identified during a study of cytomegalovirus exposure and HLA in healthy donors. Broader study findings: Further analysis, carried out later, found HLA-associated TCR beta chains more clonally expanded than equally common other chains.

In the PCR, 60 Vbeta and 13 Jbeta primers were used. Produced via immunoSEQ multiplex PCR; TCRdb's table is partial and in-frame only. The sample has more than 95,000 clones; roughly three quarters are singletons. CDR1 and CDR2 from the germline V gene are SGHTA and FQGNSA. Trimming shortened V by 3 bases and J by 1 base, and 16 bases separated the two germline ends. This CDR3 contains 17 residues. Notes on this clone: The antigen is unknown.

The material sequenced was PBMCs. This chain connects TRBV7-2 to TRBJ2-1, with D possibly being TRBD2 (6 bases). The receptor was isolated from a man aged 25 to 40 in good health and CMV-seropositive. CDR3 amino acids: CASSFPARGRSYNEQFF. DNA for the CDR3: TGTGCCAGCAGCTTTCCGGCGCGGGGCCGTTCCTACAATGAGCAGTTCTTC.